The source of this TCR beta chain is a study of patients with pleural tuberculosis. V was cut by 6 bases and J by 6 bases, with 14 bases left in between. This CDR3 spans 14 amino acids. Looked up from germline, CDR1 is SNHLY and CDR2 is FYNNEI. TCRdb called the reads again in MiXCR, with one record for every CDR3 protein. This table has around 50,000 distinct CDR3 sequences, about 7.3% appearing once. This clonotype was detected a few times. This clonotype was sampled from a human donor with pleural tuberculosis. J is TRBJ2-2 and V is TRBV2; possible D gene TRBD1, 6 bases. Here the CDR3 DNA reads TGTGCCAGCAGAGATGTATACAGGGCCGGGGAGCTGTTTTTT. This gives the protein CASRDVYRAGELFF.